Listed below are T cell receptor beta chains from one sample, sequenced in a study of T-cell reconstitution after alpha-beta-depleted transplantation in children. Via MiXCR, TCRdb re-called the PCR reads, giving one row per CDR3 protein. The data contain about 460,000 distinct CDR3 sequences, roughly 10% of them singletons. The source was PBMCs, collected before TCRalphabeta/CD19-depleted stem cell transplant. Receptors were obtained from a child under 10 years old with inherited bone marrow failure, due to receive a stem cell transplant. Both conserved end residues are part of each CDR3. The D gene is left open where the match is weak. Expanded clones get a size class; other rows say once, few or many, or leave the size out.

j_gene	abundance	d_gene	len	v_gene	CDR3nt	CDR3aa
TRBJ1-6	many	TRBD1	18	TRBV5-5	TGTGCCAGCAGCGTGGACAGGACAGGGATCATCCCTAATTCACCCCTCCACTTT	CASSVDRTGIIPNSPLHF
TRBJ2-7	many	NA	12	TRBV29-1	TGCAGCGTTAAGAGAGGCTGGGAAGAGCAGTACTTC	CSVKRGWEEQYF
TRBJ2-3	many	TRBD1	15	TRBV28	TGTGCCAGCAGCACCGGGACAGGGGGCCCCGATACGCAGTATTTT	CASSTGTGGPDTQYF
TRBJ1-2	many	NA	14	TRBV29-1	TGCAGCGTGATTGGGGGGAAGCAGACCTATGGCTACACCTTC	CSVIGGKQTYGYTF
TRBJ2-2	NA	NA	13	TRBV28	TGTGCCAGCAGTTTATTGAAATCCGGGGAGCTGTTTTTT	CASSLLKSGELFF
TRBJ1-2	many	NA	15	TRBV12-3/TRBV12-4	TGTGCCAGCCACCGGGCAGGGACCCCCCCGGACGGCTACACCTTC	CASHRAGTPPDGYTF
TRBJ2-2	NA	NA	13	TRBV3-1	TGTGCCGCAAGGGAGGAGAACACCGGGGAGCTGTTTTTT	CAAREENTGELFF
TRBJ1-2	many	NA	12	TRBV12-3/TRBV12-4	TGTGCCAGCAGCCTCGGGGCGGAGGGCTACACCTTC	CASSLGAEGYTF
TRBJ2-5	many	NA	13	TRBV20-1	TGCAGTGCTAGGGACTCGAACCAAGAGACCCAGTACTTC	CSARDSNQETQYF
TRBJ2-1	many	TRBD2	14	TRBV12-3/TRBV12-4	TGTGCCAGCAGTTTTAGTACTAGCGGAAATGAGCAGTTCTTC	CASSFSTSGNEQFF
TRBJ2-7	NA	NA	12	TRBV7-9	TGTGCCAGCAGCCCCATTGGGGAGGGGGCAAACTTC	CASSPIGEGANF
TRBJ1-2	many	NA	17	TRBV7-9	TGTGCCAGCAGCTTGGGCCCATTAGAGGGCCGAGACTATGGCTACACCTTC	CASSLGPLEGRDYGYTF
TRBJ2-1	many	TRBD2	15	TRBV5-6	TGTGCCAGCAGCTTTTGGCGCGGGGGAAACAATGAGCAGTTCTTC	CASSFWRGGNNEQFF
TRBJ2-1	many	TRBD2	15	TRBV12-3/TRBV12-4	TGTGCCAGCAGTTTGGGACTAGCGGGAATCGATGAGCAGTTCTTC	CASSLGLAGIDEQFF
TRBJ2-1	NA	NA	14	TRBV11-2	TGTGCCAGCAGCTTAGCAACGGCGGGAAGCGAGCAGTTCTTC	CASSLATAGSEQFF
TRBJ2-7	few	TRBD1	16	TRBV15	TGTGCCACCAGCAGAGGTACAGGGGACACTGTATACGAGCAGTACTTC	CATSRGTGDTVYEQYF
TRBJ2-1	many	NA	14	TRBV20-1	TGCAGTGCTAGAAAGCGCCGGGGGCCCAATGAGCAGTTCTTC	CSARKRRGPNEQFF
TRBJ2-3	many	NA	14	TRBV4-2	TGTGCCAGCAGCCCACGTGACCCCCCGGATACGCAGTATTTT	CASSPRDPPDTQYF
TRBJ2-3	many	TRBD2	17	TRBV5-1	TGCGCCAGCAGCGCTCGACTAGCGGGAGGAATCACAGATACGCAGTATTTT	CASSARLAGGITDTQYF
TRBJ2-5	NA	TRBD2	16	TRBV28	TGTGCCAGCAGCCTCTGGTCTAGCGGGAGTGGGGGGACCCAGTACTTC	CASSLWSSGSGGTQYF
TRBJ2-7	many	TRBD2	14	TRBV20-1	TGCAGTGCTTCGACTAGCGGGCCGATTTACGAGCAGTACTTC	CSASTSGPIYEQYF
TRBJ1-4	many	NA	14	TRBV20-1	TGCAGTGCTAGAGATCGCCGGGGAGCTGAAAAACTGTTTTTT	CSARDRRGAEKLFF
TRBJ2-4	many	NA	11	TRBV30	TGTGCCTGGAGTGTGGGGGGCATTCAGTACTTC	CAWSVGGIQYF
TRBJ2-1	few	TRBD2	15	TRBV5-4	TGTGCCAGCAGCTTGGCGCTGCGGGAGGACAATGAGCAGTTCTTC	CASSLALREDNEQFF
TRBJ2-7	many	NA	16	TRBV20-1	TGCAGTGCTAGAGTAGGGGAGGCACGTAGGGTTTACGAGCAGTACTTC	CSARVGEARRVYEQYF
TRBJ1-3	many	NA	16	TRBV7-9	TGTGCCAGCAGCCGGGAGAAGGGACCCTCTGGAAACACCATATATTTT	CASSREKGPSGNTIYF
TRBJ2-3	many	TRBD2	14	TRBV2	TGTGCCAGCAGTGAACTAGCGGGAGGGGATACGCAGTATTTT	CASSELAGGDTQYF
TRBJ1-2	many	TRBD1	12	TRBV7-2	TGTGCCAGCAGTTCACAGGGGTATGGCTACACCTTC	CASSSQGYGYTF
TRBJ2-1	many	NA	11	TRBV30	TGTGCCTGGAGTGTAAGGGAGGAGCAGTTCTTC	CAWSVREEQFF
TRBJ1-6	NA	NA	16	TRBV7-2	TGTGCCAGCAGCTTAGACCCGGGACAATCTGGTTCACCCCTCCACTTT	CASSLDPGQSGSPLHF
TRBJ2-2	many	NA	16	TRBV6-5	TGTGCCAGCAGTTACTCCAGGGGGGAGTGGACCGGGGAGCTGTTTTTT	CASSYSRGEWTGELFF
TRBJ2-2	NA	NA	17	TRBV12-5	TGTGCTAGTGGTTTGGTAATAGGAGGGCTCAACACCGGGGAGCTGTTTTTT	CASGLVIGGLNTGELFF
TRBJ2-7	many	NA	13	TRBV5-1	TGCGCCAGCAGCTGGGGAGACCTCTACGAGCAGTACTTC	CASSWGDLYEQYF
TRBJ2-7	few	NA	15	TRBV27	TGTGCCAGCAGTTTCGCCTTCCGGCCAACCTACGAGCAGTACTTC	CASSFAFRPTYEQYF
TRBJ2-1	many	NA	13	TRBV20-1	TGCAGTGCTTTACTAGCAGATTACAATGAGCAGTTCTTC	CSALLADYNEQFF
TRBJ1-1	many	NA	14	TRBV5-1	TGCGCCAGCAGCTTGGGGGAAGGAGGGACTGAAGCTTTCTTT	CASSLGEGGTEAFF
TRBJ2-1	many	NA	14	TRBV15	TGTGCCACCAGCAGAAAACGGACCCCCAATGAGCAGTTCTTC	CATSRKRTPNEQFF
TRBJ2-1	many	TRBD1	17	TRBV4-3	TGCGCCAGCAGCCAAGACAGGGGGATCTACTTGGGCAATGAGCAGTTCTTC	CASSQDRGIYLGNEQFF
TRBJ2-3	many	NA	15	TRBV28	TGTGCCAGCAGTTTATATCCCGCTAGCACAGATACGCAGTATTTT	CASSLYPASTDTQYF
TRBJ2-7	few	NA	15	TRBV20-1	TGCAGTGCTAGAGACTTTGAGACAGTGCACTACGAGCAGTACTTC	CSARDFETVHYEQYF
TRBJ1-1	many	NA	13	TRBV11-2	TGTGCCAGCAGCTGGCTGGGGAACACTGAAGCTTTCTTT	CASSWLGNTEAFF
TRBJ2-2	many	NA	16	TRBV5-1	TGCGCCAGCAGCTTGGCCCTAGGACAGTCCACCGGGGAGCTGTTTTTT	CASSLALGQSTGELFF
TRBJ2-2	many	TRBD2	15	TRBV12-3/TRBV12-4	TGTGCCAGCAGCCCTCGACTAGCGGGTACCGGGGAGCTGTTTTTT	CASSPRLAGTGELFF
TRBJ2-1	many	NA	16	TRBV9	TGTGCCAGCAGCGTAGGTGTGGTTAGCTCCTACAATGAGCAGTTCTTC	CASSVGVVSSYNEQFF
TRBJ2-7	NA	NA	14	TRBV6-5	TGTGCCAGCAGTTACCGGGAGCGAAACTACGAGCAGTACTTC	CASSYRERNYEQYF
TRBJ2-1	NA	NA	14	TRBV7-9	TGTGCCAGCAGCCCCCGCCTTTGGGGCGATGAGCAGTTCTTC	CASSPRLWGDEQFF
TRBJ2-1	many	NA	10	TRBV29-1	TGCAGCGTTGGGGACAATGAGCAGTTCTTC	CSVGDNEQFF
TRBJ1-2	many	NA	13	TRBV18	TGTGCCAGCTTAAGTACGGAAAACTATGGCTACACCTTC	CASLSTENYGYTF
TRBJ2-1	many	NA	15	TRBV5-1	TGCGCCAGCAGCTGGGACTTCAGCTCCTACAATGAGCAGTTCTTC	CASSWDFSSYNEQFF
TRBJ2-1	NA	NA	17	TRBV7-6	TGTGCCAGCAGCTTGAGGATGATGGGAACAACCCCCAATGAGCAGTTCTTC	CASSLRMMGTTPNEQFF
TRBJ2-2	NA	NA	13	TRBV4-1	TGCGCCAGCAGCCAAAGCGGGACCGGGGAGCTGTTTTTT	CASSQSGTGELFF
TRBJ2-1	many	TRBD2	16	TRBV20-1	TGCAGTGCTAGAGATCTGCAACTAGCGGGAGTATCTGAGCAGTTCTTC	CSARDLQLAGVSEQFF
TRBJ2-7	few	TRBD2	16	TRBV5-1	TGCGCCAGCAGCCGACTAGCGGGAGTGGTTTTTGACGAGCAGTACTTC	CASSRLAGVVFDEQYF
TRBJ2-1	many	TRBD2	16	TRBV3-1	TGTGCCAGCAGCCCCCTTCTGCGAGCGGGAACCAATGAGCAGTTCTTC	CASSPLLRAGTNEQFF
TRBJ2-3	many	TRBD2	17	TRBV9	TGTGCCAGCAGCATATATAGCGGGGCCTCTAGCACAGATACGCAGTATTTT	CASSIYSGASSTDTQYF
TRBJ2-7	few	NA	17	TRBV4-2	TGTGCCAGCAGCCAAGAAGGGCTGGGGGTTGCCATCTACGAGCAGTACTTC	CASSQEGLGVAIYEQYF